This is a list of T cell receptor beta chains from one sample in a study of cytomegalovirus exposure and HLA in healthy donors. Some clones are missing from TCRdb's copy, which holds only in-frame ones; the method was immunoSEQ multiplex PCR. The sample yields around 95,000 clones, about 80% seen once. Sequencing input: PBMCs. The source is a female donor in good health and CMV-seropositive. Each CDR3 is given with its conserved first and last residue. Fields, in order: J gene, clone size, D gene, V gene, CDR3 protein, CDR3 DNA. The D gene is left open where the match is weak. Not every row has a clone size; where given, it reads once, few, many or a size class.

J: TRBJ1-1
size: -
D: -
V: TRBV19
CDR3: CASSIPGRRTEAFF
DNA: TGTGCCAGTAGTATACCAGGTCGAAGGACTGAAGCTTTCTTT

J: TRBJ1-5
size: -
D: TRBD1
V: TRBV19
CDR3: CASSTTGGYQPQHF
DNA: TGTGCCAGTAGTACTACAGGGGGGTATCAGCCCCAGCATTTT

J: TRBJ1-1
size: -
D: -
V: TRBV21-1
CDR3: CASSNYGRAEAFF
DNA: TGTGCCAGCAGCAATTACGGGCGGGCTGAAGCTTTCTTT

J: TRBJ2-7
size: -
D: TRBD2
V: TRBV7-2
CDR3: CASSYSGGTYEQYF
DNA: TGTGCCAGCAGCTATAGCGGGGGGACCTACGAGCAGTACTTC

J: TRBJ1-2
size: -
D: TRBD1
V: TRBV28
CDR3: CASSPVGDRGQGYTF
DNA: TGTGCCAGCAGCCCAGTGGGGGACAGGGGGCAGGGCTACACCTTC

J: TRBJ2-1
size: -
D: TRBD2
V: TRBV10-3
CDR3: CAISSGSVSNEQFF
DNA: TGTGCCATCAGTAGCGGGAGTGTTTCCAATGAGCAGTTCTTC

J: TRBJ2-1
size: -
D: -
V: TRBV7-9
CDR3: CASSGPGTGGNNEQFF
DNA: TGTGCCAGCAGCGGACCCGGGACCGGGGGAAACAATGAGCAGTTCTTC

J: TRBJ2-7
size: -
D: -
V: TRBV5-1
CDR3: CASSLAQGYEQYF
DNA: TGCGCCAGCAGCTTGGCACAGGGCTACGAGCAGTACTTC

J: TRBJ2-5
size: few
D: TRBD1
V: TRBV25-1
CDR3: CASTTTGSYEETQYF
DNA: TGTGCCAGCACCACGACAGGGAGTTACGAAGAGACCCAGTACTTC

J: TRBJ2-1
size: -
D: TRBD1
V: TRBV6-5
CDR3: CASSYSGDREIDEQFF
DNA: TGTGCCAGCAGTTACTCCGGGGACAGGGAGATCGATGAGCAGTTCTTC

J: TRBJ1-3
size: -
D: TRBD1
V: TRBV5-1
CDR3: CASSPGTGQGANTIYF
DNA: TGCGCCAGCAGCCCCGGGACGGGACAGGGGGCAAACACCATATATTTT

J: TRBJ2-5
size: -
D: TRBD2
V: TRBV28
CDR3: CASSSRGLAGVKETQYF
DNA: TGTGCCAGCAGTTCCAGGGGGCTAGCGGGAGTGAAAGAGACCCAGTACTTC

J: TRBJ2-5
size: -
D: -
V: TRBV28
CDR3: CASQAGSIQETQYF
DNA: TGTGCCAGCCAAGCGGGTAGTATCCAAGAGACCCAGTACTTC

J: TRBJ2-7
size: -
D: -
V: TRBV28
CDR3: CASASSEAGKTYEQYF
DNA: TGTGCCAGCGCCAGCAGTGAGGCAGGGAAGACCTACGAGCAGTACTTC

J: TRBJ1-1
size: -
D: -
V: TRBV5-4
CDR3: CASSSLGGARVTEAFF
DNA: TGTGCCAGCAGCTCCCTGGGGGGTGCCAGGGTCACTGAAGCTTTCTTT

J: TRBJ2-1
size: -
D: -
V: TRBV1
CDR3: CTSSNQLAGENNEQFF
DNA: TGCACCAGCAGCAACCAACTAGCGGGAGAGAACAATGAGCAGTTCTTC

J: TRBJ1-6
size: -
D: -
V: TRBV5-1
CDR3: CASGDLTAGNSPLHF
DNA: TGCGCCAGCGGAGATTTGACAGCGGGAAATTCACCCCTCCACTTT

J: TRBJ2-6
size: -
D: -
V: TRBV13
CDR3: CASSLGRGAGANVLTF
DNA: TGTGCCAGCAGCTTAGGCCGGGGAGCTGGGGCCAACGTCCTGACTTTC

J: TRBJ2-3
size: -
D: -
V: TRBV7-7
CDR3: CASSFRGTDTQYF
DNA: TGTGCCAGCAGCTTTCGGGGCACAGATACGCAGTATTTT

J: TRBJ2-2
size: -
D: -
V: TRBV7-9
CDR3: CASSWGGREDSDTGELFF
DNA: TGTGCCAGCAGCTGGGGGGGCAGGGAGGACAGTGACACCGGGGAGCTGTTTTTT

J: TRBJ2-7
size: -
D: TRBD2
V: TRBV23-1
CDR3: CASSVLAGGTYEQYF
DNA: TGCGCCAGCAGTGTACTAGCGGGAGGTACCTACGAGCAGTACTTC

J: TRBJ2-3
size: -
D: TRBD1
V: TRBV5-1
CDR3: CASSYGQGNIDTQYF
DNA: TGCGCCAGCAGCTACGGACAGGGGAATATAGATACGCAGTATTTT

J: TRBJ1-1
size: -
D: -
V: TRBV9
CDR3: CASSMTTGSGTEAFF
DNA: TGTGCCAGCAGCATGACGACAGGATCGGGAACTGAAGCTTTCTTT

J: TRBJ2-7
size: -
D: -
V: TRBV6-5
CDR3: CASSYSGGAPYEQYF
DNA: TGTGCCAGCAGTTACTCGGGGGGAGCTCCCTACGAGCAGTACTTC

J: TRBJ1-1
size: -
D: -
V: TRBV5-1
CDR3: CASSSGGPDTGTEAFF
DNA: TGCGCCAGCAGCTCTGGCGGCCCTGATACTGGCACTGAAGCTTTCTTT

J: TRBJ2-2
size: -
D: TRBD2
V: TRBV12-5
CDR3: CASGFGSSGASNTGELFF
DNA: TGTGCTAGTGGTTTCGGCTCTAGCGGGGCCTCGAACACCGGGGAGCTGTTTTTT

J: TRBJ1-1
size: -
D: -
V: TRBV27
CDR3: CASSLYRTNTEAFF
DNA: TGTGCCAGCAGTTTGTACAGGACGAACACTGAAGCTTTCTTT

J: TRBJ2-5
size: -
D: TRBD2
V: TRBV5-6
CDR3: CASSTGLAETQYF
DNA: TGTGCCAGCAGCACCGGACTAGCAGAGACCCAGTACTTC

J: TRBJ1-3
size: few
D: -
V: TRBV18
CDR3: CASSPGGSRASGNTIYF
DNA: TGTGCCAGCTCACCAGGGGGCAGTCGGGCCTCTGGAAACACCATATATTTT

J: TRBJ2-1
size: few
D: -
V: TRBV27
CDR3: CASSLGSSYNEQFF
DNA: TGTGCCAGCAGTTTAGGGAGCTCCTACAATGAGCAGTTCTTC

J: TRBJ2-1
size: -
D: TRBD2
V: TRBV5-1
CDR3: CASSSELALWQFF
DNA: TGCGCCAGCAGCTCCGAACTAGCGTTATGGCAGTTCTTC

J: TRBJ2-1
size: once
D: -
V: TRBV2
CDR3: CASSEWTSNEQFF
DNA: TGTGCCAGCAGTGAGTGGACAAGTAATGAGCAGTTCTTC

J: TRBJ1-2
size: -
D: TRBD1
V: TRBV6-5
CDR3: CASSYLDREYGYPF
DNA: TGTGCCAGCAGTTACCTGGACAGGGAGTATGGCTACCCCTTC

J: TRBJ2-7
size: few
D: TRBD2
V: TRBV5-1
CDR3: CASSARLAGAIYEQYF
DNA: TGCGCCAGCAGCGCTAGACTAGCGGGGGCCATCTACGAGCAGTACTTC

J: TRBJ1-2
size: -
D: TRBD1
V: TRBV5-6
CDR3: CASSLLLQGVTYGYTF
DNA: TGTGCCAGCAGCCTATTATTACAGGGGGTGACCTATGGCTACACCTTC

J: TRBJ2-5
size: -
D: TRBD2
V: TRBV30
CDR3: CAYLAGGPGTQYF
DNA: TGTGCCTACCTAGCGGGAGGGCCCGGGACCCAGTACTTC

J: TRBJ1-1
size: -
D: -
V: TRBV16
CDR3: CASSQGQFEHLGTEAFF
DNA: TGTGCCAGCAGCCAAGGACAGTTTGAACACCTTGGGACTGAAGCTTTCTTT

J: TRBJ1-1
size: -
D: -
V: TRBV5-4
CDR3: CASSPGRHRVSEAFF
DNA: TGTGCCAGCAGCCCCGGTCGGCACAGGGTTAGTGAAGCTTTCTTT

J: TRBJ2-6
size: -
D: -
V: TRBV7-9
CDR3: CASSFGSLGANVLTF
DNA: TGTGCCAGCAGCTTTGGCTCCCTCGGGGCCAACGTCCTGACTTTC

J: TRBJ1-1
size: -
D: -
V: TRBV30
CDR3: CAWRRTANTEAFF
DNA: TGTGCCTGGAGGAGGACAGCGAACACTGAAGCTTTCTTT

J: TRBJ1-1
size: once
D: -
V: TRBV5-1
CDR3: CASSLSGGLPSSTEAFF
DNA: TGCGCCAGCAGCTTGTCGGGGGGCCTACCTTCGAGCACTGAAGCTTTTTTT

J: TRBJ1-4
size: few
D: -
V: TRBV5-1
CDR3: CASNGQGTTNEKLFF
DNA: TGCGCCAGCAACGGTCAGGGGACAACTAATGAAAAACTGTTTTTT

J: TRBJ1-2
size: once
D: -
V: TRBV10-1
CDR3: CASSRTGNYGYTF
DNA: TGCGCCAGCAGTAGGACGGGGAACTATGGCTACACCTTC

J: TRBJ2-5
size: -
D: -
V: TRBV6-6
CDR3: CASRSGISETQYF
DNA: TGTGCCAGCAGGTCAGGGATTTCGGAGACCCAGTACTTC

J: TRBJ2-1
size: once
D: -
V: TRBV6-1
CDR3: CAGQRGNEQFF
DNA: TGTGCCGGCCAAAGGGGGAATGAGCAGTTCTTC

J: TRBJ1-2
size: -
D: TRBD1
V: TRBV10-3
CDR3: CAISESGQAYGYTF
DNA: TGTGCCATCAGTGAGTCGGGACAGGCCTATGGCTACACCTTC